A single sample gave rise to the 30 T cell receptor beta chains below, sequenced in a study of T cells in Graves' hyperthyroidism and ophthalmopathy. Amplification yielded TCR beta CDR3 regions, with RNA transcripts as the source. The study used the HTBI primer set for a first-round RT-PCR of the TCR CDR3. Each CDR3 protein gets one entry after TCRdb re-called the multiplex PCR reads with MiXCR. This sample has approximately 600,000 distinct CDR3 sequences, with approximately 15% found just once. Sequencing was carried out using blood. Every receptor here comes from a woman aged 30 to 39 with Graves' hyperthyroidism that later progressed to Graves' ophthalmopathy.

In its sample, this clonotype was seen many times. This rearrangement joins TRBV28 to TRBJ1-1; possibly TRBD1 for D (5 bases). The germline CDR1 and CDR2 sequences are MDHEN and SYDVKM. There are 15 residues in the CDR3. V was clipped by 5 bases and J by 3 bases, with 16 bases between them. CDR3 region: CASSAPGGGDTEAFF. Written as DNA, the CDR3 is TGTGCCAGCAGTGCTCCGGGGGGGGGTGACACTGAAGCTTTCTTT.

This clonotype has only a few counts. The chain links TRBV20-1 to TRBJ2-1; D unresolved. The CDR3 is made up of 15 amino acids. Trimming took 0 bases from V and 0 from J, leaving 9 bases between them. CDR1 is DFQATT, CDR2 SNEGSKA, per germline (reference sequence). CDR3 DNA: TGCAGTGCTAGAGATATCACCGGCTCCTACAATGAGCAGTTCTTC. This translates into CSARDITGSYNEQFF.

This clonotype was counted a few times. An end of the junction differs from the germline gene, which may be a read error. This chain connects TRBV18 to TRBJ2-5; perhaps D is TRBD1 or TRBD2 (5 bases each). From germline, CDR1 is KGHSH and CDR2 LQKENI. This CDR3 contains 13 residues. The CDR3 spells CVSSPGTQETQYF. In DNA form, the CDR3 reads TGTGTCAGCTCACCTGGGACCCAAGAGACCCAGTACTTC.

CDR3 DNA: TGTGCCAGCTCACCACCCACGGCTATCTCTGGAAACACCATATATTTT. Residues: CASSPPTAISGNTIYF. This chain links TRBV18 with TRBJ1-3; no reliable D call. Trimming pared 0 bases from V and 0 bases from J, leaving 9 bases between. CDR1 and CDR2 (germline): KGHSH, LQKENI. The CDR3 consists of 16 residues.

The rearrangement joins TRBV6-2 or TRBV6-3 to TRBJ1-5; D perhaps matches TRBD1 (5 bases). CDR1 MNHEY and CDR2 SVGEGT come from the germline V gene. This CDR3 is 15 amino acids long. Trimming removed 2 bases from V and 9 bases from J, with 17 bases in between. The chain's CDR3 is CASSYERGYGGPQHF. The CDR3 DNA is TGTGCCAGCAGTTACGAACGCGGTTATGGGGGGCCCCAGCATTTT.

This clonotype was seen repeatedly, ten times or more. This rearrangement joins TRBV28 to TRBJ2-1, with TRBD1 identical over 11 bases. Per germline, CDR1 MDHEN and CDR2 SYDVKM. The length of the CDR3 is 15 residues. The junction had 12 bases not matched to a gene; V was cut back by 8 bases and J by 9 bases. CDR3 sequence: CASVDGQGAFGEQFF. DNA of the CDR3: TGTGCCAGCGTTGACGGACAGGGGGCGTTCGGTGAGCAGTTCTTC. Full variable domain (missing parts from reference TRBV28 and TRBJ2-1): DVKVTQSSRYLVKRTGEKVFLECVQDMDHENMFWYRQDPGLGLRLIYFSYDVKMKEKGDIPEGYSVSREKKERFSLILESASTNQTSMYLCASVDGQGAFGEQFFGPGTRLTVL.

This chain joins TRBV6-5 and TRBJ1-2; TRBD1 is a possible D gene (5 bases). V lost 2 bases, J lost 8 bases, and 18 bases lay in between. CDR1 is MNHEY, CDR2 SVGAGI, per germline. CDR3 length: 15 residues. CDR3 in DNA: TGTGCCAGCAGTTACCCGGACGGGGGGACCGGGGGCTACACCTTC. The encoded protein is CASSYPDGGTGGYTF.

This clonotype came up a few times. This rearrangement joins TRBV6-1 to TRBJ1-1; D unresolved. Trimming took 8 bases from V and 1 from J, leaving 5 bases between them. Germline V CDR1 and CDR2: MNHNS, SASEGT. CDR3 length: 11 residues. The DNA for the CDR3 is TGTGCCAGCTGGGGGAACACTGAAGCTTTCTTT. Protein sequence: CASWGNTEAFF.

This clonotype was seen ten or more times. The chain recombines TRBV28 with TRBJ2-7; 7 bases agree with TRBD1. Trimming took 5 bases from V and 0 from J; bases not matched to a gene: 13. The length of the CDR3 is 17 residues. CDR1 and CDR2 from the germline V gene are MDHEN and SYDVKM. CDR3 sequence reads: CASSPQRQGLSSYEQYF. The CDR3 DNA reads TGTGCCAGCAGTCCCCAGCGACAGGGATTAAGCTCCTACGAGCAGTACTTC.

This clonotype has at least ten counts. The chain combines TRBV20-1 with TRBJ2-4; D perhaps matches TRBD2 (5 bases). The length of the CDR3 is 17 residues. From germline, CDR1 is DFQATT and CDR2 SNEGSKA (reference sequence). V was clipped by 2 bases and J by 0 bases, with 17 bases between them. CDR3 nucleotide sequence: TGCAGTGCTAGAATCCTCGCTAGCACCGAAGCCAAAAACATTCAGTACTTC. The encoded protein is CSARILASTEAKNIQYF.

This clonotype was seen ten or more times. The chain has TRBV6-1 and TRBJ2-2; TRBD2 matches at 7 bases. Per the germline V gene, CDR1 is MNHNS and CDR2 is SASEGT. The J segment lost 2 bases and the V segment lost 6 bases, leaving 3 bases of the junction unmatched. The CDR3 sequence is 14 residues long. The CDR3 DNA reads as TGTGCCAGCAGCGGGACTATTAACACCGGGGAGCTGTTTTTT. This codes for CASSGTINTGELFF.

This clonotype came up many times. The genes are TRBV7-9 and TRBJ1-2; no firm D call. Germline V lookup: CDR1 SEHNR, CDR2 FQNEAQ (reference sequence). The CDR3 covers 13 residues. Trimming shortened V by 4 bases and J by 4 bases, and 10 bases separated the two germline ends. This CDR3 reads CASSSDVIYGYTF. The CDR3 DNA is TGTGCCAGCAGCTCGGACGTGATCTATGGCTACACCTTC.

This clonotype was seen ten or more times. The V gene is TRBV12-3 or TRBV12-4, the J gene TRBJ1-5, with D perhaps TRBD1 (6 bases). CDR3 size: 16 residues. V lost 6 bases, J lost 6 bases, and 21 bases lay in between. This chain's CDR3 is CASSSHRGGPGQPQHF. The DNA for the CDR3 is TGTGCCAGCAGCTCTCACCGCGGGGGGCCCGGTCAGCCCCAGCATTTT.

This clonotype occurred many times. The chain couples TRBV6-1 to TRBJ2-5, with D perhaps matching TRBD2 (6 bases). Between the trimmed V and J ends, which lost 6 bases and 5 bases, there was a span of 16 bases. The CDR3 is made up of 14 amino acids. CDR1 and CDR2 (germline): MNHNS, SASEGT. As DNA, the CDR3 is TGTGCCAGCAGAGAACGGGAGTACGAGGAGACCCAGTACTTC. Translating it yields CASREREYEETQYF.

This clonotype was recorded many times. In DNA form, the CDR3 reads TGTGCTAGTGGTTTTGGCGGCAATCAGCCCCAGCATTTT. This gives the protein CASGFGGNQPQHF. The chain joins TRBV12-5 to TRBJ1-5; D remains ambiguous. CDR1 and CDR2 from the germline V gene are LGHNT and FRNRAP. This CDR3 has 13 residues. Between the trimmed V and J ends, which lost 3 bases and 2 bases, there was a span of 5 bases.

This clonotype occurred many times. The V call is TRBV11-1, the J call TRBJ1-2; 7 bases are a match to TRBD1. The CDR3 consists of 15 residues. Losses at the gene ends were 4 bases for V and 14 bases for J; bases not matched to a gene: 19. The V gene's germline CDR1 is SGHAT and CDR2 FQDESV (reference sequence). The CDR3 region is CASSSQPATGQGRTF. The CDR3 coding sequence is TGTGCCAGCAGCTCCCAGCCTGCGACAGGGCAGGGGAGGACCTTC.

This clonotype showed up many times. The chain has TRBV6-2 or TRBV6-3 and TRBJ2-1; 7 positions agree with TRBD2. The length of the CDR3 is 14 residues. Germline assignment: CDR1 MNHEY and CDR2 SVGEGT. V was clipped by 2 bases and J by 2 bases; unmatched bases: 0. CDR3 loop: CASSYGRAYNEQFF. The DNA of the CDR3 is TGTGCCAGCAGTTACGGGAGGGCCTACAATGAGCAGTTCTTC.

This clonotype was recorded many times. The V and J genes are TRBV12-3 or TRBV12-4 and TRBJ2-6, with D hard to call. Trimming left V 5 bases short and J 1 base short, with 6 bases between. This CDR3 is 14 amino acids long. CDR3 DNA sequence: TGTGCCAGCAGTCGTGGATCTGGGGCCAACGTCCTGACTTTC. Encoded protein: CASSRGSGANVLTF.

This clonotype was seen more than once but under ten times. The gene calls are TRBV7-9 and TRBJ1-2, with TRBD1 as a possible D gene (5 bases). The CDR3 has 16 amino acids. V lost 5 bases and J lost 3, with 19 bases in between. Per germline, CDR1 SEHNR and CDR2 FQNEAQ (reference sequence). This chain's CDR3 is CASSPPGTLGDYGYTF. CDR3 coding DNA: TGTGCCAGCAGCCCGCCCGGGACCCTAGGGGACTATGGCTACACCTTC.

The sample holds many counts of this clonotype. This rearrangement joins TRBV12-3 or TRBV12-4 to TRBJ1-6; D gene ambiguous. The CDR3 covers 15 residues. V was pared by 3 bases and J by 9 bases, with 15 bases between. The CDR3 region is CASSLFRQEGSPLHF. CDR3 bases: TGTGCCAGCAGTTTGTTCCGCCAAGAAGGTTCACCCCTCCACTTT.

J is TRBJ1-2 and V is TRBV3-1; perhaps TRBD1 as D (5 bases). CDR1 LGHDT and CDR2 YNNKEL come from the germline V gene (reference sequence). The CDR3 contains 12 residues. V was shortened by 0 bases and J by 8 bases, with 7 bases between the two germline ends. The CDR3 DNA sequence: TGTGCCAGCAGCCAAGAGGGGGGAGGCTACACCTTC. Its translation: CASSQEGGGYTF.

Ten or more counts support this clonotype. The chain links TRBV30 to TRBJ1-5; D uncertain. This CDR3 spans 13 amino acids. V lost 0 bases and J 5 bases, leaving 8 bases between the germline ends. Per the germline V gene, CDR1 is GTSNPN and CDR2 is SVGIG (reference sequence). The CDR3 region has the DNA TGTGCCTGGAGTGTAGGTACGGATCAGCCCCAGCATTTT. It encodes CAWSVGTDQPQHF.

The table lists this clonotype with many counts. The chain carries TRBV12-3 or TRBV12-4 and TRBJ2-5; TRBD2 matches at 11 bases. V shed 6 bases, J shed 4 bases, and the junction held 1 base outside the gene matches. This CDR3 contains 13 residues. CDR3 DNA sequence: TGTGCCAGCAGAACTAGCGGGGGAGAGACCCAGTACTTC. Its translation: CASRTSGGETQYF.

V usage is TRBV5-4 and J usage is TRBJ2-2; 11 bases fit TRBD2. V was pared by 4 bases and J by 5 bases, with 7 bases of the junction left unmatched. Per the germline V gene, CDR1 is SGHNT and CDR2 is YYREEE (reference sequence). The CDR3 is made up of 16 amino acids. CDR3 nucleotides: TGTGCCAGCAGCCCGGGACTAGCGGAGCCGACCGGGGAGCTGTTTTTT. It specifies CASSPGLAEPTGELFF.

The V gene is TRBV9, the J gene TRBJ2-4, with TRBD2 identical over 12 bases. V was clipped by 4 bases and J by 14 bases; unmatched bases: 4. The CDR3 loop spans 12 amino acids. Germline V CDR1 and CDR2: SGDLS, YYNGEE. The CDR3 DNA reads TGTGCCAGCAGCCTAGCGGGAGGGCCAGAGTACTTC. Its translation: CASSLAGGPEYF.

Many counts were recorded for this clonotype. The chain uses TRBV20-1 and TRBJ1-1; the match to TRBD1 covers 7 bases. Germline values: CDR1 DFQATT, CDR2 SNEGSKA (reference sequence). The CDR3 contains 14 residues. Losses at the gene ends were 5 bases for V and 2 bases for J; bases not matched to a gene: 8. CDR3 in DNA: TGCAGTGCTCCATCCGGGACAGCTAACACTGAAGCTTTCTTT. Amino acids: CSAPSGTANTEAFF.

The chain uses TRBV13 and TRBJ1-2; TRBD1 might be the D (5 bases). With 7 bases removed from V and 7 bases from J, the gap between germline ends came to 22 bases. The CDR3 runs to 15 residues. The germline V gene has CDR1 PRHDT and CDR2 FYEKMQ (reference sequence). This CDR3 reads CASTLRRISGGGYTF. The CDR3 bases are TGTGCCAGCACGCTTCGCCGGATTTCGGGGGGTGGCTACACCTTC.

The V and J genes are TRBV2 and TRBJ1-1, with 8 bases matching TRBD1. CDR3 length: 15 residues. With 8 bases clipped from V and 2 bases from J, the junction kept 10 bases outside the gene matches. Per the germline V gene, CDR1 is SNHLY and CDR2 is FYNNEI. The CDR3 nucleotides read TGTGCCAGCTACCTCGGACAGGGAGGCAACACTGAAGCTTTCTTT. Its protein is CASYLGQGGNTEAFF.

This clonotype was observed at least ten times. CDR3 amino acids: CASSFSSGLSTDTQYF. Here the CDR3 DNA reads TGTGCCAGCAGTTTCTCTAGCGGCCTGAGCACAGATACGCAGTATTTT. J is TRBJ2-3 and V is TRBV27, with TRBD2 matching over 7 bases. Germline CDR1 reads MNHEY; CDR2 reads SMNVEV (reference sequence). This CDR3 comprises 16 residues. With V trimmed by 3 bases and J by 0 bases, 6 bases remained unmatched.

This clonotype appeared a single time. With a much larger clone just one base away, this may be a read error. The V call is TRBV4-1, the J call TRBJ1-1; D may be TRBD1 (5 bases). This CDR3 is built from 16 residues. Germline V gene lookup returns CDR1 MGHRA and CDR2 YSYEKL. The V end lost 3 bases, the J end lost 4 bases, and 18 bases lay between the germline ends. The CDR3 nucleotides are TGCGCCAGCAGCCAGCCCCTGACAGTGCGCGGCACTGAAGCTTTCTTT. It translates to CASSQPLTVRGTEAFF.